The clone carrying this T cell receptor beta chain was seen a few times. HTBI primers from iRepertoire and Arm-PCR of CDR3 regions yielded the TCR beta libraries. TCRdb ran MiXCR on the multiplex PCR reads and lists one entry per CDR3 protein. The repertoire holds roughly 400,000 distinct CDR3 sequences, with approximately 16% as singletons. The data derive from a study of regulatory T cells in long-lasting Graves disease. There are 15 residues in the CDR3. Germline V gene lookup returns CDR1 SGHTA and CDR2 FQGTGA. V lost 5 bases, J lost 4 bases, and 5 bases stayed unmatched. Time point given: newly diagnosed GD, antithyroid drugs for less than 3 months. Construction of the TCR library relied on RNA isolated from PBMCs. These sequences were also reported in another study, on T cells in Graves' hyperthyroidism and ophthalmopathy.

The rearrangement uses TRBV7-3 and TRBJ2-3; 11 bases match TRBD1. This sequence originates from a woman between 35 and 50 years old with Graves disease. This specimen consisted of peripheral blood mononuclear cells (PBMCs), obtained at new diagnosis, from a patient treated with antithyroid drugs. Here the CDR3 reads CASSDGTGGPDTQYF. The CDR3 bases are TGTGCCAGCAGCGACGGGACAGGGGGGCCAGATACGCAGTATTTT.